The clone carrying this T cell receptor beta chain has more than one count but fewer than ten. Antigen: not known. This entry comes from a study of cytomegalovirus exposure and HLA in healthy donors. The study's findings and limits: Confirmation was obtained in vitro that a few CMV-associated chains are specific for CMV antigens. The study put some 160 TCR beta chains on its list as cytomegalovirus-associated. Upon later analysis, HLA-associated TCR beta chains proved more clonally expanded than other, equally common chains. In an earlier analysis, most TCR beta V segments were productive about 87% or about 30% of the time.

The primer mix had 60 Vbeta and 13 Jbeta primers. The data were produced by immunoSEQ multiplex PCR, yet TCRdb's version contains in-frame clones alone and is incomplete. The repertoire has tens of thousands of clones, approximately 75% of them found once; the top ten carry roughly 5%. This CDR3 is built from 13 residues. V was pared by 0 bases and J by 3 bases, with 6 bases between. Germline V gene sequence: CDR1 SGHDT, CDR2 YYEEEE. What was sequenced was PBMCs. The V call is TRBV5-6, the J call TRBJ1-2; D unresolved. The sequence came from a woman aged 25 to 39 in good health and CMV-seronegative. This CDR3 is CASSLVADYGYTF. For the CDR3, the DNA is TGTGCCAGCAGCTTGGTGGCGGACTATGGCTACACCTTC. The full variable domain, rest sourced from reference TRBV5-6 and TRBJ1-2, is DAGVTQSPTHLIKTRGQQVTLRCSPKSGHDTVSWYQQALGQGPQFIFQYYEEEERQRGNFPDRFSGHQFPNYSSELNVNALLLGDSALYLCASSLVADYGYTFGSGTRLTVV.